These 22 T cell receptor beta chains were all obtained from the same sample, sequenced in a study of T cells expressing NK-cell markers. TCRdb re-called the 5' RACE reads, yielding one record per CDR3 amino acid sequence without DNA. The listing contains approximately 150,000 distinct CDR3 sequences. The sequenced sample was blood T cells: a sorted CD56 or NKG2C T cell subset, CD4+ or CD8+ T cells, or bulk PBMC T cells (not recorded which). The source of these receptors is a woman aged 18 to 75 in good health.

This chain joins TRBV10-3 and TRBJ2-7. The CDR3 consists of 14 residues. Per germline, CDR1 ENHRY and CDR2 SYGVKD. The CDR3 region is CAISEPTGPYEQYF.

V gene TRBV11-2 combines with J gene TRBJ2-7; TCRdb gives TRBD1 as the D gene, but with no DNA this cannot be confirmed. The CDR3 contains 16 residues. Germline lookup yields CDR1 SGHAT and CDR2 FQNNGV. The CDR3 reads CASSLSGTHGLYEQYF.

The rearrangement joins TRBV12-3 or TRBV12-4 to TRBJ2-1; TCRdb's assignment of TRBD2 cannot be checked, as there is no DNA. The CDR3 is made up of 17 amino acids. CDR3: CASSLAPGGGVYNEQFF.

The rearrangement uses TRBV12-3 or TRBV12-4 and TRBJ2-4; the TCRdb D gene call, TRBD1, has no DNA to confirm it. The CDR3 runs to 14 residues. The CDR3 loop reads CASSFGPGGNIQYF.

CDR3 in amino acids: CASRVSAGTYNEQFF. The chain carries TRBV6-1 and TRBJ2-1. The CDR3 has 15 residues. Germline V CDR1 and CDR2: MNHNS, SASEGT.

This chain connects TRBV20-1 to TRBJ1-3; absent DNA, TCRdb's TRBD1 call cannot be checked. CDR1 DFQATT and CDR2 SNEGSKA come from the germline V gene (reference sequence). The CDR3 runs to 15 residues. CDR3 loop: CSARASGVTGNTIYF.

The chain carries TRBV15 and TRBJ2-7; with no DNA, the TCRdb D assignment of TRBD1 cannot be verified. The CDR3 extends over 13 amino acids. Germline V gives CDR1 LNHNV, CDR2 YYDKDF (reference sequence). The CDR3 sequence is CATSSPQGWEQYF.

The chain is built from TRBV11-3 and TRBJ2-2; TCRdb indicates TRBD1, and absent DNA this call remains unverified. The CDR3 length is 16 residues. The germline CDR1 and CDR2 sequences are SGHNT and YENEEA. CDR3 protein: CASSTHRGQVTGELFF.

This sequence joins TRBV20-1 and TRBJ2-1; TCRdb proposes TRBD1, but this gene call is untestable without DNA. CDR1 and CDR2 (germline): DFQATT, SNEGSKA (reference sequence). The CDR3 contains 15 residues. The CDR3 sequence: CSAPRQGFSYNEQFF.

The chain is built from TRBV7-9 and TRBJ1-2. This CDR3 has 13 residues. Germline CDR1 SEHNR, CDR2 FQNEAQ (reference sequence). CDR3 amino acids: CASSQEAGHGYTF.

The rearrangement joins TRBV7-9 to TRBJ1-3; with no DNA, the TCRdb D assignment of TRBD1 cannot be verified. The germline gives CDR1 SEHNR, CDR2 FQNEAQ (reference sequence). This CDR3 comprises 16 residues. CDR3 sequence: CASSPPGQGSGNTIYF.

This chain links TRBV9 with TRBJ2-3; with no DNA, the TCRdb D assignment of TRBD1 cannot be verified. This CDR3 spans 15 amino acids. Per the germline V gene, CDR1 is SGDLS and CDR2 is YYNGEE. CDR3 protein: CASSATPGRTDTQYF.

J is TRBJ2-3 and V is TRBV29-1; the TCRdb call, TRBD1, lacks DNA for checking. CDR1 and CDR2 from the germline V gene are SQVTM and ANQGSEA. The CDR3 spans 14 residues. CDR3 region: CSVEKTGVGDTQYF.

The V call is TRBV9, the J call TRBJ2-7. This CDR3 region has 14 residues. Germline V lookup: CDR1 SGDLS, CDR2 YYNGEE. This CDR3 reads CASSVGGSAYEQYF.

The V gene is TRBV20-1, the J gene TRBJ1-2; without DNA, the TCRdb call of TRBD1 cannot be checked. The CDR3 runs 11 residues. In germline, CDR1 is DFQATT, CDR2 SNEGSKA (reference sequence). The CDR3 protein is CSARDRSDYTF.

V usage is TRBV6-5 and J usage is TRBJ1-3; checking the TCRdb D call of TRBD1 is not possible without DNA. This CDR3 is built from 14 residues. CDR1 is MNHEY and CDR2 is SVGAGI in the germline V gene. This CDR3 reads CASSYSGQGNTIYF.

The genes are TRBV21-1 and TRBJ2-6; there is no DNA to check the TCRdb D call of TRBD1. TRBV21-1 is recorded as a pseudogene. The CDR3 covers 22 residues. The CDR3 protein is CASSILSGAGVTINSGANVLTF.

This chain uses TRBV7-9 with TRBJ1-3; the TCRdb D gene call, TRBD1, has no DNA to confirm it. Germline assignment: CDR1 SEHNR and CDR2 FQNEAQ (reference sequence). This CDR3 comprises 14 residues. CDR3 region: CASSLRTGGNTIYF. Drawing the rest from reference TRBV7-9 and TRBJ1-3, the complete variable domain is DTGVSQNPRHKITKRGQNVTFRCDPISEHNRLYWYRQTLGQGPEFLTYFQNEAQLEKSRLLSDRFSAERPKGSFSTLEIQRTEQGDSAMYLCASSLRTGGNTIYFGEGSWLTVV.

The chain couples TRBV28 to TRBJ1-1; TCRdb lists TRBD1, though no DNA is available to test this call. Germline-derived CDR1 and CDR2 are MDHEN and SYDVKM. This CDR3 region has 14 residues. The CDR3: CASSSTGGVTEAFF.

This rearrangement joins TRBV20-1 to TRBJ2-7; absent DNA, TCRdb's TRBD1 call cannot be checked. CDR3 length: 14 residues. Germline V gene lookup returns CDR1 DFQATT and CDR2 SNEGSKA (reference sequence). The CDR3: CSASFSGATYEQYF.

V and J are TRBV12-3 or TRBV12-4 and TRBJ1-1; TCRdb returns TRBD1, unconfirmable since there is no DNA. The CDR3 has 13 amino acids. The CDR3 sequence: CASSLGGRGEAFF.

V is TRBV4-1 and J is TRBJ2-2; absent DNA, TCRdb's TRBD1 call cannot be checked. CDR3 size: 16 residues. Germline V gives CDR1 MGHRA, CDR2 YSYEKL. This CDR3 reads CASSQERQGLTGELFF.